This is a list of T cell receptor beta chains from one sample in a study of molecular identifiers for immune sequencing clone quantification. From the PCR reads, TCRdb called clonotypes with MiXCR, one entry per CDR3 protein. The sample contains about 640,000 distinct CDR3 sequences, around 20% of which appear only once. The sequenced sample was naive CD8+ T cells from blood, with Jurkat cell RNA spiked in. The receptors here all came from a human donor in good health. Some libraries in this study had Jurkat cell RNA spiked in. CDR3s include the opening cysteine and the closing phenylalanine or tryptophan. The order of the fields is V gene, D gene, J gene, CDR3 length, CDR3 protein. D genes are given only for firm matches.

V gene: TRBV4-3
D gene: .
J gene: TRBJ2-7
CDR3 length: 15
CDR3 protein: CASSQDSLTGYEQYF

V gene: TRBV14
D gene: .
J gene: TRBJ1-1
CDR3 length: 16
CDR3 protein: CANSQVVGTVYTEAFF

V gene: TRBV30
D gene: .
J gene: TRBJ1-5
CDR3 length: 13
CDR3 protein: CAWSVDGNQPQHF

V gene: TRBV7-2
D gene: .
J gene: TRBJ2-1
CDR3 length: 16
CDR3 protein: CASSLGLRDINNEQFF

V gene: TRBV4-3
D gene: TRBD1
J gene: TRBJ1-1
CDR3 length: 14
CDR3 protein: CASSYGQGDYEAFF

V gene: TRBV27
D gene: TRBD2
J gene: TRBJ2-3
CDR3 length: 18
CDR3 protein: CASSLSGLGAEGGDTQYF

V gene: TRBV4-1
D gene: TRBD1
J gene: TRBJ2-7
CDR3 length: 15
CDR3 protein: CASSRERQGGYEQYF

V gene: TRBV30
D gene: .
J gene: TRBJ1-2
CDR3 length: 15
CDR3 protein: CAWSVGLGGNEDYTF

V gene: TRBV2
D gene: TRBD1
J gene: TRBJ1-1
CDR3 length: 17
CDR3 protein: CASSVPGQEDMNTEAFF

V gene: TRBV7-9
D gene: .
J gene: TRBJ1-3
CDR3 length: 14
CDR3 protein: CASSLWDTGNIIYF

V gene: TRBV13
D gene: TRBD1
J gene: TRBJ2-5
CDR3 length: 15
CDR3 protein: CASSSARDRGETQYF

V gene: TRBV20-1
D gene: TRBD2
J gene: TRBJ2-7
CDR3 length: 16
CDR3 protein: CSAITSGGFFSYEQYF

V gene: TRBV15
D gene: TRBD1
J gene: TRBJ1-2
CDR3 length: 15
CDR3 protein: CATSRDRGTGRGYTF

V gene: TRBV27
D gene: .
J gene: TRBJ2-1
CDR3 length: 15
CDR3 protein: CASSPPQMGQGEQFF

V gene: TRBV19
D gene: TRBD1
J gene: TRBJ1-1
CDR3 length: 15
CDR3 protein: CASSTTGAMNTEAFF

V gene: TRBV6-5
D gene: TRBD2
J gene: TRBJ2-5
CDR3 length: 14
CDR3 protein: CVSSSGGIRETQYF

V gene: TRBV29-1
D gene: TRBD1
J gene: TRBJ2-1
CDR3 length: 15
CDR3 protein: CSVVVGQSLYNEQFF

V gene: TRBV6-2/TRBV6-3
D gene: .
J gene: TRBJ2-1
CDR3 length: 13
CDR3 protein: CASSYSGSGEQFF

V gene: TRBV28
D gene: .
J gene: TRBJ2-3
CDR3 length: 17
CDR3 protein: CASSLFRQRTVADTQYF

V gene: TRBV5-6
D gene: .
J gene: TRBJ2-4
CDR3 length: 15
CDR3 protein: CASSLVRGAKNIQYF

V gene: TRBV12-3/TRBV12-4
D gene: .
J gene: .
CDR3 length: 14
CDR3 protein: CASSQAGGTDTQHF

V gene: TRBV27
D gene: TRBD2
J gene: TRBJ2-5
CDR3 length: 16
CDR3 protein: CASSLLPGTSDGPQYF

V gene: TRBV27
D gene: .
J gene: TRBJ2-7
CDR3 length: 14
CDR3 protein: CTSSPAGRSDEQYF

V gene: TRBV6-5
D gene: TRBD1
J gene: TRBJ2-5
CDR3 length: 14
CDR3 protein: CASSRGQGTETQYF

V gene: TRBV7-6
D gene: TRBD1
J gene: TRBJ1-1
CDR3 length: 16
CDR3 protein: CASSSSGTGMNTEAFF

V gene: TRBV30
D gene: TRBD2
J gene: TRBJ2-7
CDR3 length: 15
CDR3 protein: CAWSPGTSGPFEQYF

V gene: TRBV7-9
D gene: .
J gene: TRBJ1-6
CDR3 length: 14
CDR3 protein: CASSDGVVYSPLHF